The clone carrying this TCR beta chain turned up a few times. The protocol was immunoSEQ multiplex PCR, while the TCRdb copy is restricted to in-frame clones and leaves out a portion. Counted here are around 500,000 clones, roughly 85% occurring once; the ten biggest clones make up about an eighth. This sample is part of a study of shared clonotypes between healthy human individuals. Germline loops: CDR1 SGHRS, CDR2 YFSETQ. The CDR3 contains 16 residues. J gave up 9 bases and V 5 bases, and 17 bases lay outside the gene matches. This TCR came from a woman in her thirties or forties in good health. Some clones in this sample may be carry-over from other donors' samples. V is TRBV5-1 and J is TRBJ2-1; 7 positions agree with TRBD2. Sequenced material: PBMCs. The CDR3, as DNA: TGCGCCAGCAGGACCGGGAGGCCGGGAGCGGTGGGTGAGCAGTTCTTC. Encoded protein: CASRTGRPGAVGEQFF. Together with reference TRBV5-1 and TRBJ2-1, the CDR3 gives the full variable domain: KAGVTQTPRYLIKTRGQQVTLSCSPISGHRSVSWYQQTPGQGLQFLFEYFSETQRNKGNFPGRFSGRQFSNSRSEMNVSTLELGDSALYLCASRTGRPGAVGEQFFGPGTRLTVL.